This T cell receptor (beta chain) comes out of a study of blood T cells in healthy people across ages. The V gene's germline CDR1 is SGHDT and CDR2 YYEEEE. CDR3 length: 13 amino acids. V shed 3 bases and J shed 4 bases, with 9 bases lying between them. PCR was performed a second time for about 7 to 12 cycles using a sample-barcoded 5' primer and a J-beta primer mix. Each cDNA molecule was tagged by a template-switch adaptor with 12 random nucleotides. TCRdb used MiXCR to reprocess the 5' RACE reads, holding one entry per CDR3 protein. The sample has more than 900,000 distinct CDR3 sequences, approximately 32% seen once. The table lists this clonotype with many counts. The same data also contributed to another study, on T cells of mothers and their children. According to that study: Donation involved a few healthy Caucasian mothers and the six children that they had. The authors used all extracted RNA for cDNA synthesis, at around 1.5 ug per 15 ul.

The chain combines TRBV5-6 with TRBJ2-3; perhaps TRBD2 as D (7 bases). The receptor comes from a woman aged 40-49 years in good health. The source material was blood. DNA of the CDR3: TGTGCCAGCAGCTGGGGGGGCCCAGATACGCAGTATTTT. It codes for CASSWGGPDTQYF.